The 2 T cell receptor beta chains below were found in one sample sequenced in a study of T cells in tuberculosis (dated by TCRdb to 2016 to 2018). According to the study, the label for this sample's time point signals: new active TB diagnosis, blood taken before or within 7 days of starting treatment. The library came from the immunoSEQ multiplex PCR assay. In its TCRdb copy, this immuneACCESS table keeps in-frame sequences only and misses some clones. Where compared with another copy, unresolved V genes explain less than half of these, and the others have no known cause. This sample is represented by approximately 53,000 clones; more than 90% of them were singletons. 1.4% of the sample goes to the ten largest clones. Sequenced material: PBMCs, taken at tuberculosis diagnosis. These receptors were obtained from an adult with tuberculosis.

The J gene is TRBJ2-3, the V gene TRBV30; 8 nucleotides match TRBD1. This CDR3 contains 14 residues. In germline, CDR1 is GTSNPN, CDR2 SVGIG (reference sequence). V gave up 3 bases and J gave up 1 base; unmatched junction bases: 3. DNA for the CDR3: TGTGCCTGGAGGCAGGGGGCCGGCACAGATACGCAGTATTTT. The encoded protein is CAWRQGAGTDTQYF.

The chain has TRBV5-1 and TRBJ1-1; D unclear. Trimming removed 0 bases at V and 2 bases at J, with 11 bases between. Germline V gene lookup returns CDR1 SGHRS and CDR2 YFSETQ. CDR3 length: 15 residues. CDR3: CASSLVGRRNTEAFF. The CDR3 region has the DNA TGCGCCAGCAGCTTGGTAGGCAGGCGCAACACTGAAGCTTTCTTT.